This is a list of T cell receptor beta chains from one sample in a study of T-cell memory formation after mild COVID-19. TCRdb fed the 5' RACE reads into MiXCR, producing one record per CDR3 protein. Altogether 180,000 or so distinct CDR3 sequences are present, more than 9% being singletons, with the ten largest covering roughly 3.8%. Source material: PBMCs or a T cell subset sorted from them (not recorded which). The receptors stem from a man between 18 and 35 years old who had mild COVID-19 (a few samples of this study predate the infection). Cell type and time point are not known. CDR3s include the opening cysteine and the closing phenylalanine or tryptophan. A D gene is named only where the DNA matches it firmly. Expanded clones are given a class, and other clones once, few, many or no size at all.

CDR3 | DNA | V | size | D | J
CASSLAGTRNIQYF | TGTGCCAGCAGCTTAGCCGGGACGAGAAACATTCAGTACTTC | TRBV7-9 | few | NA | TRBJ2-4
CASSSGSTSTADTQYF | TGTGCCAGCAGCTCTGGGAGTACTAGCACCGCAGATACGCAGTATTTT | TRBV5-8 | NA | NA | TRBJ2-3
CASSPSRGRSPNEQFF | TGCGCCAGCAGCCCAAGTCGGGGAAGGTCCCCCAATGAGCAGTTCTTC | TRBV5-1 | many | NA | TRBJ2-1
CASSQVGGELFF | TGTGCCAGCAGCCAAGTCGGGGGGGAGCTGTTTTTT | TRBV4-2 | once | NA | TRBJ2-2
CSAAVGNIQYF | TGCAGTGCAGCAGTAGGAAACATTCAGTACTTC | TRBV20-1 | many | NA | TRBJ2-4
CASSRRSLGGETQYF | TGTGCCAGCAGCCGAAGATCGTTGGGAGGAGAGACCCAGTACTTC | TRBV5-6 | NA | NA | TRBJ2-5
CASSPWGALNTEAFF | TGTGCCAGCTCACCCTGGGGGGCGTTGAACACTGAAGCTTTCTTT | TRBV18 | few | NA | TRBJ1-1
CASSQEAGPLSYEQYF | TGCGCCAGCAGCCAAGAGGCAGGCCCACTCTCCTACGAGCAGTACTTC | TRBV4-1 | few | NA | TRBJ2-7
CASSLALSTQYF | TGTGCCAGCAGCTTAGCGCTGAGTACGCAGTATTTT | TRBV13 | NA | NA | TRBJ2-3
CASSPSAGGIETQYF | TGTGCCAGCAGCCCCTCAGCGGGGGGGATAGAGACCCAGTACTTC | TRBV7-3 | NA | TRBD2 | TRBJ2-5
CASSPGQGSLPPTQYF | TGTGCCAGCAGCCCTGGACAGGGCTCCCTTCCCCCGACGCAGTATTTT | TRBV11-1 | NA | TRBD1 | TRBJ2-3
CASSLAPDRVETQYF | TGTGCCAGCAGCTTAGCCCCGGACAGGGTGGAGACCCAGTACTTC | TRBV7-2 | NA | TRBD1 | TRBJ2-5
CASSLTSDSGQYF | TGTGCCAGCAGCTTGACCTCTGACTCAGGGCAGTACTTC | TRBV7-8 | few | NA | TRBJ2-7
CASSSLGTGGREQFF | TGCGCCAGCAGCTCTCTCGGGACAGGGGGCCGTGAGCAGTTCTTC | TRBV5-1 | few | TRBD1 | TRBJ2-1
CASSSTLLAGTDTQYF | TGTGCCAGCAGCTCAACCCTACTAGCGGGGACAGATACGCAGTATTTT | TRBV7-8 | many | TRBD2 | TRBJ2-3
CASSHPLLAAPYEQYF | TGCGCCAGCAGCCACCCCCTCTTAGCGGCGCCCTACGAGCAGTACTTC | TRBV4-1 | few | NA | TRBJ2-7
CASSYGDREWDTQYF | TGTGCCAGCAGTTACGGAGACAGGGAGTGGGATACGCAGTATTTT | TRBV6-5 | NA | TRBD1 | TRBJ2-3
CASTLGTGGNNEQFF | TGCGCCAGCACCCTCGGGACAGGGGGCAACAATGAGCAGTTCTTC | TRBV5-1 | few | TRBD1 | TRBJ2-1
CASSSLDHGGTDTQYF | TGCGCCAGCAGCTCCCTGGACCACGGTGGCACAGATACGCAGTATTTT | TRBV5-1 | NA | NA | TRBJ2-3
CASRRTLNTGELFF | TGCGCCAGCAGACGGACACTTAACACCGGGGAGCTGTTTTTT | TRBV5-1 | NA | NA | TRBJ2-2